This T cell receptor (beta chain) was sequenced during a study of cytomegalovirus exposure and HLA in healthy donors. The CDR3 totals 15 residues. V dropped 5 bases and J dropped 2; count of bases not matched to a gene: 4. Germline V lookup: CDR1 SGHRS, CDR2 YFSETQ. The PCR made use of 60 Vbeta and 13 Jbeta primers. Profiled with immunoSEQ multiplex PCR; TCRdb holds only in-frame clones, not every one. The repertoire holds about 140,000 clones, with over 75% as singletons. The specimen was PBMCs. The sequence was collected from a woman in her forties or fifties in good health and CMV-seropositive. The chain is built from TRBV5-1 and TRBJ2-3, with 11 bases fitting TRBD2. In DNA, the CDR3 is TGCGCCAGCAGTTTGACTAGCGGGGTCACAGATACGCAGTATTTT. Its translation is CASSLTSGVTDTQYF.